This entry lists 10 T cell receptor beta chains sequenced from one sample in a study of blood T cell repertoires in COVID-19. Repertoires were generated with immunoSEQ multiplex PCR, while TCRdb's copy carries only in-frame clones and drops some. The table shows about 73,000 clones, with roughly 84% occurring only once. Sequenced material: peripheral blood. All receptors come from a human donor in a cohort sampled during active COVID-19.

The chain uses TRBV5-1 and TRBJ1-1, with unresolved D. The CDR3 contains 13 residues. CDR1 is SGHRS and CDR2 is YFSETQ in the germline V gene. V was shortened by 0 bases and J by 3 bases, with 6 bases between the two germline ends. CDR3 residues: CASSLDSYTEAFF. In DNA form, the CDR3 reads TGCGCCAGCAGCTTGGACAGCTACACTGAAGCTTTCTTT.

The chain has TRBV6-1 and TRBJ2-3; TRBD1 matches at 7 bases. The V gene's germline CDR1 is MNHNS and CDR2 SASEGT. CDR3 size: 15 residues. V dropped 2 bases and J dropped 0; count of bases not matched to a gene: 2. CDR3 bases: TGTGCCAGCAGTGAATACAGGGGTAGCACAGATACGCAGTATTTT. It specifies CASSEYRGSTDTQYF.

The chain joins TRBV10-2 to TRBJ2-1; 12 bases map to TRBD2. The CDR3 is made up of 17 amino acids. The ends lost 2 bases at V and 2 bases at J; junction bases unmatched: 4. Germline CDR1 WSHSY, CDR2 SAAADI. CDR3 region: CASSEPPSGGAYNEQFF. The DNA for the CDR3 is TGCGCCAGCAGTGAGCCGCCTAGCGGGGGGGCCTACAATGAGCAGTTCTTC.

This chain joins TRBV18 and TRBJ2-1, with 9 bases matching TRBD1. Per the germline V gene, CDR1 is KGHSH and CDR2 is LQKENI. The CDR3 has 17 amino acids. J was trimmed by 0 bases and V by 3 bases; bases with no gene match: 6. The CDR3 is CASSPGQGYFSYNEQFF. In nucleotides, the CDR3 is TGTGCCAGCTCACCGGGACAGGGTTATTTCTCCTACAATGAGCAGTTCTTC. Full variable domain (rest looked up from reference TRBV18 and TRBJ2-1): NAGVMQNPRHLVRRRGQEARLRCSPMKGHSHVYWYRQLPEEGLKFMVYLQKENIIDESGMPKERFSAEFPKEGPSILRIQQVVRGDSAAYFCASSPGQGYFSYNEQFFGPGTRLTVL.

V and J are TRBV5-5 and TRBJ2-7, with TRBD1 identical over 11 bases. Losses at the gene ends were 2 bases for V and 3 bases for J; bases not matched to a gene: 7. CDR3 size: 16 residues. Germline V gene data show CDR1 as SGHKS and CDR2 as YYEKEE (reference sequence). CDR3 residues: CASSFGPGTGGYEQYF. CDR3 bases: TGTGCCAGCAGCTTTGGCCCCGGGACAGGGGGCTACGAGCAGTACTTC.

V gene TRBV6-1 combines with J gene TRBJ2-5, with D perhaps matching TRBD2 (7 bases). V shed 1 base and J shed 1 base, with 16 bases lying between them. The germline gives CDR1 MNHNS, CDR2 SASEGT. The CDR3 loop spans 17 amino acids. In nucleotides, the CDR3 is TGTGCCAGCAGTGAAGGGGCCTACGGGGGGCCCCAAGAGACCCAGTACTTC. This sequence encodes CASSEGAYGGPQETQYF.

The gene calls are TRBV4-3 and TRBJ1-6; the match to TRBD1 covers 10 bases. The germline V gene encodes CDR1 LGHNA and CDR2 YSLEER. The CDR3 sequence is 16 residues long. The V and J ends lost 2 bases and 9 bases, in that order; junction bases with no gene match: 7. Here the CDR3 reads CASSQFGTGEGSPLHF. The CDR3 nucleotides are TGCGCCAGCAGCCAATTCGGGACAGGGGAAGGTTCACCCCTCCACTTT.

The chain uses TRBV4-2 and TRBJ1-2; 9 bases map to TRBD1. CDR1 is LGHNA and CDR2 is YNFKEQ in the germline V gene. The CDR3 is 15 residues long. The junction had 5 bases not matched to a gene; V was cut back by 5 bases and J by 1 base. CDR3 sequence reads: CASSADRGLNYGYTF. The CDR3 DNA reads as TGTGCCAGCAGCGCGGACAGGGGTCTTAACTATGGCTACACCTTC.

The chain employs TRBV10-3 and TRBJ1-2, with 11 bases that match TRBD1. The CDR3 runs 16 residues. Germline V CDR1 and CDR2: ENHRY, SYGVKD. The V and J ends lost 7 bases and 8 bases, in that order; junction bases with no gene match: 15. Written as DNA, the CDR3 is TGTGCCATCACTACGGGACAGGGGGTCGGGCCCTGGGGCTACACCTTC. As protein: CAITTGQGVGPWGYTF.

This clone has only one observation. CDR3 nucleotide sequence: TGTGCCAGCAGTGAACAGGGGTTAAGTAATTCACCCCTCCACTTT. Protein sequence: CASSEQGLSNSPLHF. The chain links TRBV6-1 to TRBJ1-6; weak D call: TRBD1 (6 bases). CDR1 is MNHNS, CDR2 SASEGT, per germline. The V end was cut by 2 bases, the J end by 6 bases, with 11 bases between. There are 15 residues in the CDR3.